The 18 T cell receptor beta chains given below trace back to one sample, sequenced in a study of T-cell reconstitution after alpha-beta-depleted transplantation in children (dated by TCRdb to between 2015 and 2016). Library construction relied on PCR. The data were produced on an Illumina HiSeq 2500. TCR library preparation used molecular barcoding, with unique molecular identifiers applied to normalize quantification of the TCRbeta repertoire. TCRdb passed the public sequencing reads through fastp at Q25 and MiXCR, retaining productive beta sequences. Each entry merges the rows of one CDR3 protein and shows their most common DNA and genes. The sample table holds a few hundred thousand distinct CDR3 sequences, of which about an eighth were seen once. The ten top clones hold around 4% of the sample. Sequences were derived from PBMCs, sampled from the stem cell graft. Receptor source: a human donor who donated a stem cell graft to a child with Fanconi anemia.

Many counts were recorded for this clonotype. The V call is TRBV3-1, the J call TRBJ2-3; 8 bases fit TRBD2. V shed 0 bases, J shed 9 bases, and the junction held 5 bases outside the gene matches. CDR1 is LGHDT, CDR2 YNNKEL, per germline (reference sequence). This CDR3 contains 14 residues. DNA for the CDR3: TGTGCCAGCAGCCAAGATCTGACGGGGGGGACGCAGTATTTT. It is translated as CASSQDLTGGTQYF.

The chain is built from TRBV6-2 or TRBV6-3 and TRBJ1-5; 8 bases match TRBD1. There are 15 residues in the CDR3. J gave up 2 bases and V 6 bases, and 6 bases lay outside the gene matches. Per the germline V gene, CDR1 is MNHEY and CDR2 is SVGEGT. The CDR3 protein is CASRQGAIRNQPQHF. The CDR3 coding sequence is TGTGCCAGCAGGCAGGGGGCGATCCGCAATCAGCCCCAGCATTTT.

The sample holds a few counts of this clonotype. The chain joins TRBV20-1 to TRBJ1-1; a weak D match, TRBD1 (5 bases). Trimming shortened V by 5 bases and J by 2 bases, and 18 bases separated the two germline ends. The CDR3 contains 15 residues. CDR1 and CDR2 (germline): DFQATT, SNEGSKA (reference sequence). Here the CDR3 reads CSACPPRAYNTEAFF. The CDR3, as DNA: TGCAGTGCTTGTCCACCCAGGGCTTACAACACTGAAGCTTTCTTT.

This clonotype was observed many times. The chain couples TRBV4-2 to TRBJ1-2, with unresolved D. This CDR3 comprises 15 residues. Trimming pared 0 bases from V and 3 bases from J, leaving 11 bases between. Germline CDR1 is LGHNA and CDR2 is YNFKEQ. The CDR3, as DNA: TGTGCCAGCAGCCAAGATCCCGGCCGTCACTATGGCTACACCTTC. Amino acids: CASSQDPGRHYGYTF.

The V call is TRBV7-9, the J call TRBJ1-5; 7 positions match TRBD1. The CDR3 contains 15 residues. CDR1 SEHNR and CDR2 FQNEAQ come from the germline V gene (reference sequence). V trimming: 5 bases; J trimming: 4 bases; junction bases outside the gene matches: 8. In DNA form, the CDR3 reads TGTGCCAGCAGCCCCGCGGGGACAGAAAATCAGCCCCAGCATTTT. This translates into CASSPAGTENQPQHF.

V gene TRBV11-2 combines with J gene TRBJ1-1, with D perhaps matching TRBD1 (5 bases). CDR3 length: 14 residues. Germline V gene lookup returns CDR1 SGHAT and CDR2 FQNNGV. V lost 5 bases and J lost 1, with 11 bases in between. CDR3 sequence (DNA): TGTGCCAGCAGCAACCAGGGCGAGAACACTGAAGCTTTCTTT. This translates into CASSNQGENTEAFF. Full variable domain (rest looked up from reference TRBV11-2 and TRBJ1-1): EAGVAQSPRYKIIEKRQSVAFWCNPISGHATLYWYQQILGQGPKLLIQFQNNGVVDDSQLPKDRFSAERLKGVDSTLKIQPAKLEDSAVYLCASSNQGENTEAFFGQGTRLTVV.

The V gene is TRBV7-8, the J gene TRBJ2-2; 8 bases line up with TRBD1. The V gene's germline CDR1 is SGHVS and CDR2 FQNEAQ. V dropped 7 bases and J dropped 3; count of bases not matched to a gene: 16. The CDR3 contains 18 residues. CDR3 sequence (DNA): TGTGCCAGCAACAGGGGGTCGGACTTCCGAAGAGACACCGGGGAGCTGTTTTTT. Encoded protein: CASNRGSDFRRDTGELFF.

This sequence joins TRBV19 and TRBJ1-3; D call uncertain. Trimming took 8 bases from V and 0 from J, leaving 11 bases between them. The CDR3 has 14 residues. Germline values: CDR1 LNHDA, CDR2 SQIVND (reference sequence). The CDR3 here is CASGSVSSGNTIYF. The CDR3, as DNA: TGTGCCAGTGGTTCGGTGAGCTCTGGAAACACCATATATTTT.

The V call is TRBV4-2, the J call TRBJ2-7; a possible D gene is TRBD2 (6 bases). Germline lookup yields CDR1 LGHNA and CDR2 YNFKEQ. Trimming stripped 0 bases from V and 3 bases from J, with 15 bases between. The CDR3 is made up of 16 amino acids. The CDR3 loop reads CASSQELGTSIYEQYF. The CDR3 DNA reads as TGTGCCAGCAGCCAAGAACTCGGGACTTCTATCTACGAGCAGTACTTC.

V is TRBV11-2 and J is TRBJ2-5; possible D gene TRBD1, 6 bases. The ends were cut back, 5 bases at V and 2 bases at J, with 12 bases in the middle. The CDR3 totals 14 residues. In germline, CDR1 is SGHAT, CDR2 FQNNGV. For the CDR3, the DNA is TGTGCCAGCAGCCCTAGACAGGAGCAAGAGACCCAGTACTTC. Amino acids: CASSPRQEQETQYF.

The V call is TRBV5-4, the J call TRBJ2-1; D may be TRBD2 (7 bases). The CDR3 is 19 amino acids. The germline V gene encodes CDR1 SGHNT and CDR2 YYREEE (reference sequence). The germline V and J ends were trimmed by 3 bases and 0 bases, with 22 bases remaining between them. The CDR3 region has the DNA TGTGCCAGCAGCTCCCAGGGAGGGGGTCCCTCCCGCTCCTACAATGAGCAGTTCTTC. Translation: CASSSQGGGPSRSYNEQFF.

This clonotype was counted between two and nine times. The CDR3: CASSLTSGGRGNEQFF. The CDR3 bases are TGCGCCAGCAGCTTGACTAGCGGGGGGAGAGGGAATGAGCAGTTCTTC. The chain has TRBV5-1 and TRBJ2-1; TRBD2 matches at 12 bases. With 1 base clipped from V and 7 bases from J, the junction kept 6 bases outside the gene matches. The CDR3 totals 16 residues. CDR1 and CDR2 (germline): SGHRS, YFSETQ.

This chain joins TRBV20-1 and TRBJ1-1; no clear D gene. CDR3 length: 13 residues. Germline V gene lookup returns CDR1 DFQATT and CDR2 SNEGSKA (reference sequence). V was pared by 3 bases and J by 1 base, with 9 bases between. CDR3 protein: CSARAGWNTEAFF. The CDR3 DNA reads TGCAGTGCTAGGGCCGGTTGGAACACTGAAGCTTTCTTT.

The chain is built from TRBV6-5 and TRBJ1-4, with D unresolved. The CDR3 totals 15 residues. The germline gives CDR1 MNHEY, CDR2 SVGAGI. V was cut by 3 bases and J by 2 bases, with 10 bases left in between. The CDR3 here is CASSYDPRTNEKLFF. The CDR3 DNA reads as TGTGCCAGCAGTTATGACCCGAGGACTAATGAAAAACTGTTTTTT.

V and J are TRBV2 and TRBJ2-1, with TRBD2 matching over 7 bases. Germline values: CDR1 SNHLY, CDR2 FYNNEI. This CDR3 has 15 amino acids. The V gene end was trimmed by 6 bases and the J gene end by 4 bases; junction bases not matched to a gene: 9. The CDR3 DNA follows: TGTGCCAGCAGGGAGGGCGGGGGTACTTACAATGAGCAGTTCTTC. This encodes CASREGGGTYNEQFF.

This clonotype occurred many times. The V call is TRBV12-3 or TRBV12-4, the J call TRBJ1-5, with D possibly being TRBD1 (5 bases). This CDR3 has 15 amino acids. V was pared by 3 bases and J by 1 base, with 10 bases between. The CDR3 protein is CASSLAGYSNQPQHF. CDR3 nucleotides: TGTGCCAGCAGTTTGGCAGGGTACAGCAATCAGCCCCAGCATTTT.

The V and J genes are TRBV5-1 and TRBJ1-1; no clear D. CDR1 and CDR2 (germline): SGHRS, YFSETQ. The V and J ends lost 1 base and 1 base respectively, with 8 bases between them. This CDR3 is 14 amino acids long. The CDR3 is CASSLLPTNTEAFF. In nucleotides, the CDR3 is TGCGCCAGCAGCTTGCTCCCGACGAACACTGAAGCTTTCTTT.

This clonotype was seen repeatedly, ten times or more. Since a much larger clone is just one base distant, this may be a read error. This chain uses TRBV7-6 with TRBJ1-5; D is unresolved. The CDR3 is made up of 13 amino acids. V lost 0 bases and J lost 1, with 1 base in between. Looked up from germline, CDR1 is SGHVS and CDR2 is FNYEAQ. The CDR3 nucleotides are TGTGCCAGCAGCTTAGCCAGCAATCAGCCCCAGCATTTT. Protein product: CASSLASNQPQHF.